The T cell receptor (beta chain) under discussion was sequenced for a study of cytotoxic CD8 clonotypes in ibrutinib-treated CLL. Study-wide context: In all, about a dozen patients were relapsed/refractory, approximately 15 were treatment-naive and around 17 were IGHV unmutated. Recorded responses included around 24 partial and 2 complete; following median roughly 70 months, 14 stayed remitted and 12 progressed.

Frozen PBMC stocks contributed approximately 2.1 micrograms of genomic DNA to the TCR beta libraries. The method was immunoSEQ multiplex PCR; TCRdb's version includes in-frame clones alone and lacks a portion of them. The sample includes some 130,000 clones, roughly 85% of them seen just once. Between the trimmed V and J ends, which lost 1 base and 5 bases, there was a span of 17 bases. Germline CDR1 and CDR2: SQVTM and ANQGSEA. This CDR3 is built from 15 residues. In this sample, this clone turned up a few times. Sequencing was performed on PBMCs, taken after 24 months of ibrutinib treatment. V usage is TRBV29-1 and J usage is TRBJ1-1; D call uncertain. This TCR derives from a human donor with chronic lymphocytic leukemia. The CDR3 DNA sequence: TGCAGCGTTGAAGGGCTGGGCAGACTAAAGACTGAAGCTTTCTTT. It encodes CSVEGLGRLKTEAFF. Looking up the rest from reference TRBV29-1 and TRBJ1-1 gives the full variable domain: SAVISQKPSRDICQRGTSLTIQCQVDSQVTMMFWYRQQPGQSLTLIATANQGSEATYESGFVIDKFPISRPNLTFSTLTVSNMSPEDSSIYLCSVEGLGRLKTEAFFGQGTRLTVV.